The 29 T cell receptor beta chains listed next were all sequenced from one sample in a study of blood T cell repertoires in COVID-19. Method: immunoSEQ multiplex PCR; TCRdb's copy keeps in-frame clones and lacks some. The profile shows about 330,000 clones, more than 70% of them singletons. Sequences were obtained from peripheral blood. The receptor set was obtained from a woman aged 50 to 60 with acute or convalescent COVID-19.

In the case of this clone: This sample also contains other DNA sequences that code for the same CDR3. The chain combines TRBV24-1 with TRBJ2-5, with D possibly being TRBD2 (5 bases). This CDR3 has 16 residues. The V gene's germline CDR1 is KGHDR and CDR2 SFDVKD. Trimming removed 0 bases at V and 3 bases at J, with 13 bases between. This chain's CDR3 is CATSDLPRDMKETQYF. CDR3 DNA: TGTGCCACCAGTGATTTGCCTCGGGATATGAAAGAGACCCAGTACTTC.

V and J are TRBV27 and TRBJ2-1; 12 bases align to TRBD2. The CDR3 has 16 residues. CDR1 MNHEY and CDR2 SMNVEV come from the germline V gene (reference sequence). J gave up 7 bases and V 7 bases, and 11 bases lay outside the gene matches. The CDR3 reads CASTLAGGPSRNEQFF. CDR3 nucleotide sequence: TGTGCCAGCACCCTAGCGGGAGGGCCCTCGAGGAATGAGCAGTTCTTC.

In its sample, this clone was seen once. This chain joins TRBV19 and TRBJ1-6; TRBD1 is a possible D gene (5 bases). With 5 bases removed from V and 7 bases from J, the gap between germline ends came to 12 bases. The CDR3 runs to 14 residues. Germline lookup yields CDR1 LNHDA and CDR2 SQIVND (reference sequence). The CDR3 sequence: CASSPDSWNSPLHF. DNA for the CDR3: TGTGCCAGTAGTCCTGACAGCTGGAATTCACCCCTCCACTTT.

This sequence joins TRBV24-1 and TRBJ2-7, with a tentative D call TRBD1 (6 bases). The CDR3 contains 14 residues. V was shortened by 6 bases and J by 2 bases, with 13 bases between the two germline ends. The germline gives CDR1 KGHDR, CDR2 SFDVKD. The CDR3 region is CATSSPGHPYEQYF. Here the CDR3 DNA reads TGTGCCACCAGTTCTCCGGGACACCCCTACGAGCAGTACTTC.

This clone was recorded once. The V call is TRBV2, the J call TRBJ2-7; D is unclear. Trimming removed 6 bases at V and 1 base at J, with 16 bases between. CDR3 length: 15 residues. Germline V lookup: CDR1 SNHLY, CDR2 FYNNEI. For the CDR3, the DNA is TGTGCCAGCAGCCTAGGTATCGCCGGATCCTACGAGCAGTACTTC. Its translation: CASSLGIAGSYEQYF.

In this sample, this clone turned up a few times. The chain recombines TRBV11-2 with TRBJ2-1; TRBD1 aligns across 7 bases. Germline V gene lookup returns CDR1 SGHAT and CDR2 FQNNGV. CDR3 length equals 14 residues. V was pared by 6 bases and J by 6 bases, with 8 bases of the junction left unmatched. The CDR3: CASRFQGVSNEQFF. DNA for the CDR3: TGTGCCAGCAGGTTTCAGGGGGTAAGCAATGAGCAGTTCTTC.

The chain recombines TRBV6-2 or TRBV6-3 with TRBJ1-1, with 10 nucleotides matching TRBD1. V dropped 5 bases and J dropped 5; count of bases not matched to a gene: 14. The germline V gene encodes CDR1 MNHEY and CDR2 SVGEGT. CDR3 length equals 17 residues. In nucleotides, the CDR3 is TGTGCCAGCAGTACACATCGTGGACAGGGGGTAGGGACTGAAGCTTTCTTT. This translates into CASSTHRGQGVGTEAFF.

This rearrangement joins TRBV7-2 to TRBJ2-1, with TRBD2 matching 7 bases. This CDR3 has 18 residues. Germline values: CDR1 SGHTA, CDR2 FQGNSA. V was clipped by 0 bases and J by 4 bases; unmatched bases: 12. The CDR3 spells CASSLALGTGGVYNEQFF. CDR3 nucleotide sequence: TGTGCCAGCAGCTTAGCGTTAGGGACGGGGGGAGTTTACAATGAGCAGTTCTTC.

This chain joins TRBV24-1 and TRBJ2-3, with TRBD1 identical over 7 bases. Germline trimming cut 4 bases from V and 0 bases from J; bases unmatched to any gene: 6. Germline lookup yields CDR1 KGHDR and CDR2 SFDVKD. This CDR3 is 16 amino acids long. This chain's CDR3 is CATSDRGQVSTDTQYF. The CDR3 nucleotides read TGTGCCACCAGTGACCGTGGACAGGTTAGCACAGATACGCAGTATTTT.

This rearrangement joins TRBV6-5 to TRBJ2-5; 11 bases match TRBD2. CDR1 is MNHEY, CDR2 SVGAGI, per germline. V was clipped by 6 bases and J by 3 bases; unmatched bases: 3. The CDR3 sequence is 14 residues long. CDR3 region: CASRTGLAEETQYF. DNA of the CDR3: TGTGCCAGCAGGACGGGACTAGCGGAAGAGACCCAGTACTTC.

This clone is a singleton in its sample. CDR3 loop: CASSYSEGLTEAFF. CDR3 sequence (DNA): TGTGCCAGCAGTTACTCGGAGGGTTTAACTGAAGCTTTCTTT. The chain joins TRBV6-6 to TRBJ1-1; no clear D gene. The ends were cut back, 0 bases at V and 5 bases at J, with 10 bases in the middle. This CDR3 has 14 residues. The germline V gene encodes CDR1 MNHNY and CDR2 SVGAGI (reference sequence).

This rearrangement joins TRBV7-2 to TRBJ2-7, with a tentative D call TRBD1 (6 bases). The CDR3 runs to 15 residues. The germline gives CDR1 SGHTA, CDR2 FQGNSA. V was trimmed by 1 base and J by 1 base, leaving 11 bases between them. CDR3 DNA sequence: TGTGCCAGCAGCTTAGAATGGGGGCAGTCCTACGAGCAGTACTTC. This encodes CASSLEWGQSYEQYF.

This clone was seen only once. The chain links TRBV28 to TRBJ2-7; 8 bases match TRBD1. Germline V lookup: CDR1 MDHEN, CDR2 SYDVKM. The CDR3 extends over 13 amino acids. V was clipped by 4 bases and J by 3 bases; unmatched bases: 2. The CDR3 loop is CASSSGQDYEQYF. In DNA, the CDR3 is TGTGCCAGCAGTTCGGGACAGGACTACGAGCAGTACTTC.

This chain connects TRBV5-4 to TRBJ2-7; no clear D gene. CDR1 SGHNT and CDR2 YYREEE come from the germline V gene (reference sequence). The CDR3 is 13 amino acids. V was pared by 2 bases and J by 2 bases, with 8 bases between. The DNA of the CDR3 is TGTGCCAGCAGCTTTACAGACCCCTACGAGCAGTACTTC. This sequence encodes CASSFTDPYEQYF.

The chain recombines TRBV11-3 with TRBJ1-6, with D unclear. Looked up from germline, CDR1 is SGHNT and CDR2 is YENEEA. Trimming cost V 2 bases and J 6 bases, with 5 bases left between them. The CDR3 contains 13 residues. The CDR3 reads CASSLQVNSPLHF. CDR3 coding DNA: TGTGCCAGCAGCTTACAGGTTAATTCACCCCTCCACTTT.

The V gene is TRBV9, the J gene TRBJ2-1, with TRBD2 matching 7 bases. In germline, CDR1 is SGDLS, CDR2 YYNGEE. V dropped 3 bases and J dropped 4; count of bases not matched to a gene: 4. The CDR3 runs 14 residues. The CDR3 here is CASSASGPYNEQFF. The CDR3 coding sequence is TGTGCCAGCAGCGCTAGCGGACCTTACAATGAGCAGTTCTTC.

The gene calls are TRBV10-3 and TRBJ2-1; 9 bases line up with TRBD2. The CDR3 sequence is 17 residues long. V lost 3 bases, J lost 3 bases, and 9 bases stayed unmatched. CDR1 is ENHRY, CDR2 SYGVKD, per germline. In nucleotides, the CDR3 is TGTGCCATCAGTGACCTTAGCGGGAGTGGGGTCTACAATGAGCAGTTCTTC. Translation gives CAISDLSGSGVYNEQFF.

The chain links TRBV5-1 to TRBJ2-1, with D hard to call. Germline V gene lookup returns CDR1 SGHRS and CDR2 YFSETQ. CDR3 length equals 16 residues. Trimming cost V 0 bases and J 0 bases, with 10 bases left between them. The DNA of the CDR3 is TGCGCCAGCAGCTTGGACGCTCCGAGCTCCTACAATGAGCAGTTCTTC. Translating it yields CASSLDAPSSYNEQFF.

This chain joins TRBV6-2 or TRBV6-3 and TRBJ1-5; 7 bases line up with TRBD1. The CDR3 consists of 17 residues. The germline V gene has CDR1 MNHEY and CDR2 SVGEGT. V lost 0 bases and J lost 6; bases outside the gene matches: 11. Written as DNA, the CDR3 is TGTGCCAGCAGTTACTCGATTTATGACAGGGCAGGTCAGCCCCAGCATTTT. The encoded protein is CASSYSIYDRAGQPQHF.

Points on this clone: One end of the junction does not line up with germline, which may come from a read error. The V call is TRBV11-1, the J call TRBJ2-3, with 11 nucleotides matching TRBD2. CDR3 length: 15 residues. From germline, CDR1 is SGHAT and CDR2 FQDESV (reference sequence). The CDR3 DNA follows: TGTGCCAGCAGCCTAGCGGGAGGTGGAGCAGATACGCAGTATTTT. Translated, it gives CASSLAGGGADTQYF.

The V gene is TRBV30, the J gene TRBJ2-3; no clear D gene. In germline, CDR1 is GTSNPN, CDR2 SVGIG (reference sequence). This CDR3 has 12 residues. Trimming cost V 3 bases and J 4 bases, with 8 bases left between them. The CDR3 loop reads CAWSAVADTQYF. The CDR3 DNA reads TGTGCCTGGAGCGCGGTGGCAGATACGCAGTATTTT.

This clone was seen a few times. The V gene is TRBV4-2, the J gene TRBJ2-7, with 11 bases aligning to TRBD2. Germline CDR1 LGHNA, CDR2 YNFKEQ. The junction had 8 bases not matched to a gene; V was cut back by 4 bases and J by 0 bases. This CDR3 has 17 residues. The CDR3 reads CASSPPIGTSGSYEQYF. The CDR3 DNA reads TGTGCCAGCAGCCCCCCGATCGGGACTAGCGGCTCCTACGAGCAGTACTTC.

V gene TRBV13 combines with J gene TRBJ2-3; D perhaps matches TRBD1 (5 bases). This CDR3 has 14 amino acids. Germline V gives CDR1 PRHDT, CDR2 FYEKMQ (reference sequence). V lost 4 bases and J 0 bases, leaving 8 bases between the germline ends. The CDR3: CASSSRQSTDTQYF. CDR3 DNA sequence: TGTGCCAGCAGCTCCCGACAGAGCACAGATACGCAGTATTTT.

The V call is TRBV5-1, the J call TRBJ2-5; maybe TRBD2 (6 bases). V lost 1 base, J lost 2 bases, and 12 bases lay in between. The CDR3 covers 15 residues. The germline V gene has CDR1 SGHRS and CDR2 YFSETQ. CDR3 protein: CASSLSGGSQETQYF. In nucleotides, the CDR3 is TGCGCCAGCAGCTTGTCCGGGGGTTCTCAAGAGACCCAGTACTTC.

V and J are TRBV16 and TRBJ1-5; D possibly corresponds to TRBD1 (5 bases). Trimming removed 0 bases from V and 2 bases from J, with 8 bases in between. The germline gives CDR1 KGHSY, CDR2 FQNENV. There are 15 residues in the CDR3. CDR3 in DNA: TGTGCCAGCAGCCAATCCGGGGGAGGCAATCAGCCCCAGCATTTT. The encoded protein is CASSQSGGGNQPQHF.

The gene calls are TRBV27 and TRBJ1-5; no clear D. Germline assignment: CDR1 MNHEY and CDR2 SMNVEV (reference sequence). V dropped 4 bases and J dropped 0 bases, with 7 bases sitting between them. The CDR3 consists of 14 residues. For the CDR3, the DNA is TGTGCCAGCAGTTCCCCCTATAGCAATCAGCCCCAGCATTTT. Translating it yields CASSSPYSNQPQHF.

V gene TRBV19 combines with J gene TRBJ1-5; unclear D gene. V was pared by 6 bases and J by 1 base, with 10 bases between. Germline CDR1 reads LNHDA; CDR2 reads SQIVND (reference sequence). This CDR3 is built from 14 residues. The CDR3 loop reads CASSILGSNQPQHF. In nucleotides, the CDR3 is TGTGCCAGTAGCATCCTCGGGAGCAATCAGCCCCAGCATTTT.

This clone came up a few times. The chain links TRBV2 to TRBJ1-4; D not resolved. This CDR3 contains 15 residues. The germline CDR1 and CDR2 sequences are SNHLY and FYNNEI. V was shortened by 8 bases and J by 0 bases, with 13 bases between the two germline ends. The CDR3 DNA is TGTGCCAGCTTAGAACTGGAGGCAACTAATGAAAAACTGTTTTTT. This translates into CASLELEATNEKLFF.

The chain employs TRBV5-1 and TRBJ1-3; D is possibly TRBD1 (6 bases). V shed 4 bases and J shed 2 bases, with 13 bases lying between them. Germline values: CDR1 SGHRS, CDR2 YFSETQ. This CDR3 is 15 amino acids long. Here the CDR3 reads CASSQQAGAGNTIYF. Here the CDR3 DNA reads TGCGCCAGCAGCCAACAGGCAGGGGCTGGAAACACCATATATTTT.